This T cell receptor (beta chain) is drawn from a study of blood T cell repertoires in COVID-19. Study overall: The origin of the acute and convalescent COVID-19 samples was the United States, Italy and Spain. PBMCs, B-cell-depleted T cells, or T cells were the source of the cDNA or gDNA that made up the material.

The authors' processing: How many nucleated cells were present was estimated from reference gene primer amplification. Profiled with immunoSEQ multiplex PCR; TCRdb holds only in-frame clones, not every one. V and J calls and clone size come straight from that table; D and trimming were deduced from the DNA. Among some 260,000 clones listed, 85% to 90% were seen once. The sequenced sample was peripheral blood. This TCR was sampled from a woman aged 40 to 55 who had recovered from COVID-19.

This chain's CDR3 is CASSPTLGADTQYF. In nucleotides, the CDR3 is TGTGCCAGCAGCCCCACCCTAGGGGCAGATACGCAGTATTTT. V usage is TRBV3-1 (or the pseudogene TRBV3-2) and J usage is TRBJ2-3, with a tentative D call TRBD1 (5 bases). The V gene lost 4 bases and the J gene lost 4 bases, with 12 bases spanning the gap. The CDR3 covers 14 residues. Germline assignment: CDR1 LGHDT and CDR2 YNNKEL (reference sequence).